The sequence of this T cell receptor beta chain was determined in a study of CD8+CD57+ T cells in acquired aplastic anemia. The germline gives CDR1 MGHDK, CDR2 SYGVNS. The CDR3 runs 15 residues. Between the trimmed V and J ends, which lost 0 bases and 4 bases, there was a span of 12 bases. Patients chosen for sequencing had shown CD8+CD57+ cell expansion by flow cytometry. Each patient gave a blood sample that was collected before any therapy had been received. Genomic DNA, serving as template, underwent TCR beta VDJ and CDR3 profiling. One entry per CDR3 protein, called by TCRdb with MiXCR from the reads. The table shows approximately 470,000 distinct CDR3 sequences, with approximately 33% occurring only once.

This TCR was recovered from a human donor with aplastic anemia. The chain combines TRBV25-1 with TRBJ1-2, with unresolved D. Sequencing was carried out using sorted CD4+, CD8+, or CD8+CD57+ T cells (not recorded which) from PBMCs. The CDR3 region is CASSEYKGATYGYTF. Written as DNA, the CDR3 is TGTGCCAGCAGTGAATACAAGGGCGCAACCTATGGCTACACCTTC.